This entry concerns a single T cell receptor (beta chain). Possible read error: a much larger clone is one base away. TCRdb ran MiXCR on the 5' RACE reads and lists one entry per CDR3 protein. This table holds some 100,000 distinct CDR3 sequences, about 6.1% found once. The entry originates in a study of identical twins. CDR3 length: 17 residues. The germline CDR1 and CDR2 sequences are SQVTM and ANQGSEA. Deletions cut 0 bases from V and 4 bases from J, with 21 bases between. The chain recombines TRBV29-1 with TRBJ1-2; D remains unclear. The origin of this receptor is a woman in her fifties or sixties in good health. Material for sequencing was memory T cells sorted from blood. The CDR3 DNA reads TGCAGCGTTGAAGATCAAGGGAGGAGGCGGCAGATCTATGGCTACACCTTC. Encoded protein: CSVEDQGRRRQIYGYTF. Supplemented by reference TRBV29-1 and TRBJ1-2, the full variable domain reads SAVISQKPSRDICQRGTSLTIQCQVDSQVTMMFWYRQQPGQSLTLIATANQGSEATYESGFVIDKFPISRPNLTFSTLTVSNMSPEDSSIYLCSVEDQGRRRQIYGYTFGSGTRLTVV.